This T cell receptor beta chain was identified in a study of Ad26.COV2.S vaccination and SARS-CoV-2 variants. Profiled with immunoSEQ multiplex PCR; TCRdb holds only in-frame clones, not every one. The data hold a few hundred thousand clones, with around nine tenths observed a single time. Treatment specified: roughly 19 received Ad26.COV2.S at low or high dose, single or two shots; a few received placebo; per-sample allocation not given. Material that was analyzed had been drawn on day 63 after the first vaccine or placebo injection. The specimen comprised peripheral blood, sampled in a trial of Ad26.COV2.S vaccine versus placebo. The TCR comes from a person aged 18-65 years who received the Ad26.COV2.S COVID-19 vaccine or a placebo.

The CDR3 DNA sequence: TGCGCCAGCAGCCAAACGTGGATCAATCAGCCCCAGCATTTT. This translates into CASSQTWINQPQHF. The J gene is TRBJ1-5, the V gene TRBV4-3; D unclear. Trimming removed 2 bases at V and 3 bases at J, with 8 bases between. The CDR3 is made up of 14 amino acids. Per germline, CDR1 LGHNA and CDR2 YSLEER.